The T cell receptor (beta chain) described here comes from a study of metastatic and nonmetastatic thyroid tumors. Study-wide points: Significantly greater TCR beta diversity was reportedly found in malignant thyroid tumors than in benign nodules (in blood and tumor).

TCRdb re-analyzed the PCR reads through MiXCR. The table has some 20,000 clones, approximately 14% seen once. Patients had received no treatment of any kind before thyroid surgery. Only a few counts were recorded for this clone. The antigen is undetermined. Sequencing used blood. The receptor was isolated from a female donor with papillary thyroid cancer or a benign thyroid nodule (not recorded which). Some clones in this sample may be carry-over from other donors' samples.

The CDR3 DNA follows: TGCGCCAGCAGCGCAATCTCTAGCGGGAGGGCCCTTGAGCAGTTCTTC. Translating gives CASSAISSGRALEQFF. The V and J genes are TRBV10-2 and TRBJ2-1, with 12 bases that match TRBD2. Per germline, CDR1 WSHSY and CDR2 SAAADI. The CDR3 loop spans 16 amino acids. With V trimmed by 6 bases and J by 9 bases, 12 bases remained unmatched.